What follows are 21 T cell receptor beta chains derived from one specimen sequenced in a study of CD8+CD57+ T cells in acquired aplastic anemia. Profiling that covered TCR beta VDJ and CDR3 relied on genomic DNA as its template. Using its own MiXCR run on the reads, TCRdb lists one record per CDR3 protein. The sample yields around 140,000 distinct CDR3 sequences, 35% to 50% seen once. Sequencing was performed on sorted CD4+, CD8+, or CD8+CD57+ T cells (not recorded which) from PBMCs. The receptor source for this set is a human donor in good health, serving as a control.

V usage is TRBV7-8 and J usage is TRBJ2-7, with D perhaps matching TRBD1 (6 bases). The CDR3 is made up of 14 amino acids. Germline-derived CDR1 and CDR2 are SGHVS and FQNEAQ. The ends were cut back, 1 base at V and 5 bases at J, with 12 bases in the middle. Written as DNA, the CDR3 is TGTGCCAGCAGCTTAGAGGTCAGGGGCGACGAGCAGTACTTC. It yields the protein CASSLEVRGDEQYF.

In its sample, this clonotype was seen many times. This sequence joins TRBV6-2 or TRBV6-3 and TRBJ2-3; possibly TRBD1 or TRBD2 for D (5 bases each). The CDR3 has 14 amino acids. CDR1 and CDR2 (germline): MNHEY, SVGEGT. V shed 6 bases and J shed 2 bases, with 12 bases lying between them. CDR3 DNA sequence: TGTGCCAGCAGGAGGGACCGATCCACAGATACGCAGTATTTT. Residues: CASRRDRSTDTQYF.

This clonotype was counted ten times or more. The gene calls are TRBV12-3 or TRBV12-4 and TRBJ2-1, with D perhaps matching TRBD2 (7 bases). This CDR3 has 16 amino acids. Trimming shortened V by 6 bases and J by 5 bases, and 20 bases separated the two germline ends. Here the CDR3 DNA reads TGTGCCAGCAGCCCATTTTGGTGGGAGGGGGACAATGAGCAGTTCTTC. This codes for CASSPFWWEGDNEQFF.

This clonotype was recorded many times. This rearrangement joins TRBV6-5 to TRBJ2-3, with 9 bases aligning to TRBD1. J gave up 6 bases and V 4 bases, and 11 bases lay outside the gene matches. In germline, CDR1 is MNHEY, CDR2 SVGAGI. This CDR3 contains 16 residues. CDR3 sequence reads: CASSSYPGQGLDTQYF. For the CDR3, the DNA is TGTGCCAGCAGTTCCTACCCGGGACAGGGTTTGGATACGCAGTATTTT.

This chain links TRBV12-3 or TRBV12-4 with TRBJ1-5, with TRBD1 identical over 7 bases. The junction had 8 bases not matched to a gene; V was cut back by 5 bases and J by 4 bases. CDR3 length equals 15 residues. The CDR3 loop is CASSATGTDNQPQHF. Written as DNA, the CDR3 is TGTGCCAGCAGTGCAACCGGGACAGATAATCAGCCCCAGCATTTT.

Turning to this clonotype: Compared with germline, one end of the junction differs, possibly owing to a read error. The chain employs TRBV27 and TRBJ1-2; 7 bases are a match to TRBD1. The germline gives CDR1 MNHEY, CDR2 SMNVEV (reference sequence). This CDR3 has 13 amino acids. CDR3 in DNA: TGTGCCAGCAGTCCAGGACAGGCCGCTGGCTGCACCTTC. This codes for CASSPGQAAGCTF.

This clonotype occurred many times. This rearrangement joins TRBV20-1 to TRBJ2-5; D is unresolved. The CDR3 is 12 amino acids. Trimming left V 3 bases short and J 5 bases short, with 10 bases between. The V gene's germline CDR1 is DFQATT and CDR2 SNEGSKA (reference sequence). CDR3 coding DNA: TGCAGTGCTAGCGACATAAGGGAGACCCAGTACTTC. This codes for CSASDIRETQYF.

This clonotype has a count of ten or more. The rearrangement uses TRBV20-1 and TRBJ2-7, with D possibly TRBD1 on 6 matching bases. The CDR3 has 15 amino acids. CDR1 is DFQATT and CDR2 is SNEGSKA in the germline V gene (reference sequence). Trimming left V 1 base short and J 2 bases short, with 15 bases between. The CDR3 sequence: CSARGVAGATYEQYF. CDR3 coding DNA: TGCAGTGCTAGAGGAGTTGCAGGGGCCACCTACGAGCAGTACTTC.

This chain links TRBV7-2 with TRBJ2-7, with D possibly called TRBD1 or TRBD2 (7 bases each). Germline values: CDR1 SGHTA, CDR2 FQGNSA. The ends were cut back, 2 bases at V and 6 bases at J, with 17 bases in the middle. There are 15 residues in the CDR3. CDR3 sequence reads: CASSLSAGQLFEQYF. CDR3 DNA sequence: TGTGCCAGCAGCTTATCAGCGGGACAGCTCTTCGAGCAGTACTTC.

CDR3 coding DNA: TGTGCCAGCAGGGTTGACAGGGTTCGCACTGAAGCTTTCTTT. This sequence encodes CASRVDRVRTEAFF. The chain links TRBV7-9 to TRBJ1-1; TRBD1 aligns across 7 bases. The CDR3 consists of 14 residues. V shed 6 bases and J 4 bases; nucleotides not matched to a gene: 8. In germline, CDR1 is SEHNR, CDR2 FQNEAQ (reference sequence).

This clonotype was counted at least ten times. The chain carries TRBV18 and TRBJ2-2, with TRBD2 as a possible D gene (6 bases). The CDR3 extends over 14 amino acids. Looked up from germline, CDR1 is KGHSH and CDR2 is LQKENI. V lost 3 bases and J 7 bases, leaving 12 bases between the germline ends. The chain's CDR3 is CASSPSRGDGELFF. CDR3 sequence (DNA): TGTGCCAGCTCACCCTCGCGGGGAGACGGGGAGCTGTTTTTT.

This clonotype showed up many times. The chain carries TRBV20-1 and TRBJ1-6; D may be TRBD1 (5 bases). Germline loops: CDR1 DFQATT, CDR2 SNEGSKA (reference sequence). Trimming removed 0 bases from V and 10 bases from J, with 19 bases in between. CDR3 length: 16 residues. The CDR3 DNA sequence: TGCAGTGCTAGAGATCAAAATCCAGGGTGGGGATCACCCCTCCACTTT. Translation gives CSARDQNPGWGSPLHF.

In its sample, this clonotype was seen a few times. This rearrangement joins TRBV28 to TRBJ2-3; TRBD1 matches at 9 bases. The CDR3 spans 13 residues. The germline gives CDR1 MDHEN, CDR2 SYDVKM. CDR3 bases: TGTGCTTCGGACAGGGGCAGGACAGATACGCAGTATTTT. The encoded protein is CASDRGRTDTQYF.

Regarding this clonotype: At one end, the junction sequence differs from germline, possibly due to a read error. As DNA, the CDR3 is TGTGCCATCAGTGACCCTCGAGGTCAAGAAGGCGAAAAACTGTTTTTT. It encodes CAISDPRGQEGEKLFF. The chain joins TRBV24-1 to TRBJ1-4; D is undetermined. The CDR3 consists of 16 residues. From germline, CDR1 is KGHDR and CDR2 SFDVKD.

The V and J genes are TRBV29-1 and TRBJ1-2, with 7 bases that match TRBD1. Germline lookup yields CDR1 SQVTM and CDR2 ANQGSEA. V was pared by 6 bases and J by 4 bases, with 14 bases of the junction left unmatched. The CDR3 loop spans 15 amino acids. In DNA, the CDR3 is TGCAGCGTACGTACAGGGGACAGAGGAGGCTATGGCTACACCTTC. This translates into CSVRTGDRGGYGYTF.

On this clonotype: Given a much more abundant clone one base away, this may be a read error. This chain uses TRBV12-3 or TRBV12-4 with TRBJ1-1; perhaps TRBD1 as D (6 bases). There are 13 residues in the CDR3. With 6 bases removed from V and 6 bases from J, the gap between germline ends came to 14 bases. For the CDR3, the DNA is TGTGCCAGCAGGAATCAAGGGGGAGCTGAAGCTTTCTTT. Its protein is CASRNQGGAEAFF.

There are many counts of this clonotype. The J gene is TRBJ2-3, the V gene TRBV14, with 9 bases matching TRBD2. Looked up from germline, CDR1 is SGHDN and CDR2 is FVKESK. This CDR3 has 18 amino acids. J was trimmed by 3 bases and V by 0 bases; bases with no gene match: 10. As DNA, the CDR3 is TGTGCCAGCAGCCAAGACTGGACTAGCGAAGGGGGAACAGATACGCAGTATTTT. Translation gives CASSQDWTSEGGTDTQYF.

This clonotype was recorded many times. The genes are TRBV4-2 and TRBJ2-2; D remains unclear. Per the germline V gene, CDR1 is LGHNA and CDR2 is YNFKEQ. The CDR3 has 13 residues. Trimming pared 1 base from V and 6 bases from J, leaving 6 bases between. The CDR3 coding sequence is TGTGCCAGCAGCCAAGGTCTTTCCGGGGAGCTGTTTTTT. Its protein is CASSQGLSGELFF.

This clonotype appeared many times. The DNA for the CDR3 is TGTGCCAGCAGTGAAAGGCAGAGGAACAATCAGCCCCAGCATTTT. As protein: CASSERQRNNQPQHF. The chain links TRBV6-1 to TRBJ1-5; no reliable D call. Trimming removed 2 bases at V and 3 bases at J, with 11 bases between. Germline CDR1 MNHNS, CDR2 SASEGT. The CDR3 is made up of 15 amino acids.

In its sample, this clonotype was seen many times. The V call is TRBV29-1, the J call TRBJ1-3; the D is unclear. V dropped 7 bases and J dropped 0 bases, with 7 bases sitting between them. The V gene's germline CDR1 is SQVTM and CDR2 ANQGSEA. The CDR3 has 12 residues. The CDR3 region is CSGGNSGNTIYF. The DNA of the CDR3 is TGCAGCGGAGGGAACTCTGGAAACACCATATATTTT.

The rearrangement links TRBV6-1 to TRBJ1-2; D remains unclear. This CDR3 is 12 amino acids long. CDR1 and CDR2 from the germline V gene are MNHNS and SASEGT. Trimming shortened V by 8 bases and J by 6 bases, and 13 bases separated the two germline ends. The CDR3 spells CASLLQYHGYTF. The CDR3 nucleotides are TGTGCCAGCCTTCTACAGTACCATGGCTACACCTTC.